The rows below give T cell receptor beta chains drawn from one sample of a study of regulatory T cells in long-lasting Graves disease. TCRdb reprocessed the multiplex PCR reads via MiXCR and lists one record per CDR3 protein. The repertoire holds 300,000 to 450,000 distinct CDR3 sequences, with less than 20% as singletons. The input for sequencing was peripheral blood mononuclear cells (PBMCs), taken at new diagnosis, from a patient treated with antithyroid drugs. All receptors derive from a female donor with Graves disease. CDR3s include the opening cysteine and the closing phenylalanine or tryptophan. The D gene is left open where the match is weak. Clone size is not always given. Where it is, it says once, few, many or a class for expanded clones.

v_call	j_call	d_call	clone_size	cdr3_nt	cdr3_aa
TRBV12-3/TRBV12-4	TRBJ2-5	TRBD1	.	TGTGCCAGCAGCCGACAGGGTGGAGAAGAGACCCAGTACTTC	CASSRQGGEETQYF
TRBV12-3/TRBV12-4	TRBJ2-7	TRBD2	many	TGTGCCAGCAGTGGAGCGGGAGAGTCCAGACCCGAGCAGTACTTC	CASSGAGESRPEQYF
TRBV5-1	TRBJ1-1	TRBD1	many	TGCGCCAGCAGCACCCGCCCATCGGACAGGGTTGGGGCTGTTGCCACTGAAGCTTTCTTT	CASSTRPSDRVGAVATEAFF
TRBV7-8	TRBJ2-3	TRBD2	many	TGTGCCAGCAGCTCCGGACTAGCGGGCAGCACAGATACGCAGTATTTT	CASSSGLAGSTDTQYF
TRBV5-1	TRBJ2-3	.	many	TGCGCCAGCAGCTCCGGACAGCCCGGCGCAGATACGCAGTATTTT	CASSSGQPGADTQYF
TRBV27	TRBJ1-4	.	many	TGTGCCAGCAAACCATACGACTGGGTAGGGGAAAAACTGTTTTTT	CASKPYDWVGEKLFF
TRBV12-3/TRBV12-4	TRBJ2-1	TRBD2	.	TGTGCCAGCAGTTTTAGATTAAGGGCTAGCGGGAACAGATTGAGTCGCAATGAGCAGTTCTTC	CASSFRLRASGNRLSRNEQFF
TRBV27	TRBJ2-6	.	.	TGTGCCAGCAGTTCCCCCGGGCGGTACAGGGCCAACGTCCTGACTTTC	CASSSPGRYRANVLTF
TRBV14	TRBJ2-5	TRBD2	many	TGTGCCAGCAGCCAAATCAGGTCTAGCGGGGAGACCCAGTACTTC	CASSQIRSSGETQYF
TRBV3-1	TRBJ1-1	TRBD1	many	TGTGCCAGCAGCGCCCGGGACAGCCACACTGAAGCTTTCTTT	CASSARDSHTEAFF
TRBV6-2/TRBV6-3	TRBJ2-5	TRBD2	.	TGTGCCAGCAGTTACTCTCACCTCGGACTAGGGAAAGAGACCCAGTACTTC	CASSYSHLGLGKETQYF
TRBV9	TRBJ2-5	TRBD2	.	TGTGCCAGCAGCCCCGGAGCGGGGGGGCTGGAAGAGACCCAGTACTTC	CASSPGAGGLEETQYF
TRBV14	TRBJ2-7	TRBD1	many	TGTGCCAGCAGCGGGGACAGGGCCTACGAGCAGTACTTC	CASSGDRAYEQYF
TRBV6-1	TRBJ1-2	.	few	TGTGCCGGCAGCTTGATTCAGGTCGACGCCTATGGCTACACCTTC	CAGSLIQVDAYGYTF
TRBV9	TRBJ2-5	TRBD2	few	TGTGCCAGCAGCGTAGAGAGCGGGAGGGGGGAGACCCAGTACTTC	CASSVESGRGETQYF
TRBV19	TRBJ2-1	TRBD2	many	TGTGCCAGTAGTCGTTGGACTAGCGGGGGAGGGCGTAATGAGCAGTTCTTC	CASSRWTSGGGRNEQFF
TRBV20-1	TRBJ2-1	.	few	TGCAGCTGTAGCTTGGGCGACAATGAGCAGTTCTTC	CSCSLGDNEQFF
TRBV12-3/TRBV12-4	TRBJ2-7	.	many	TGTGCCAGCAGTTTAGAAACGCATACCTATTACGAGCAGTACTTC	CASSLETHTYYEQYF
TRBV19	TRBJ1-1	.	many	TGTGCCAGTAGTATCCATTGGACGGAAAACACTGAAGCTTTCTTT	CASSIHWTENTEAFF
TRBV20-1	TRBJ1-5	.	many	TGCAGTGCTGGGGACGCTAGCAATCAGCCCCAGCATTTT	CSAGDASNQPQHF
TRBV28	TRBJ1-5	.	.	TGTGCCAGCAGTTTTGGAGTTGGGTCCAATCAGCCCCAGCATTTT	CASSFGVGSNQPQHF
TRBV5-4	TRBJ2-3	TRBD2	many	TGTGCCAGCAGCCCCGGTAGGAGCGGGACCTGGGGGGACACAGATACGCAGTATTTT	CASSPGRSGTWGDTDTQYF
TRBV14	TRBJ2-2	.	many	TGTGCCAGCAGCCGACATTCGAACACCGGGGAGCTGTTTTTT	CASSRHSNTGELFF
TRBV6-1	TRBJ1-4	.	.	TGTGCCAGCAGTCCACGGACTATCTCGGGGGAAAAACTGTTTTTT	CASSPRTISGEKLFF
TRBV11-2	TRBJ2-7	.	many	TGTGCCAGCAGCTACAATCTTGGGTACGAGCAGTACTTC	CASSYNLGYEQYF
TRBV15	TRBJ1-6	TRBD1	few	TGTGCCACCAGCAGGAGAGACAGGGTTAATTCACCCCTCCACTTT	CATSRRDRVNSPLHF
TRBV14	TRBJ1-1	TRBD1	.	TGTGCCAGCAGCCAAGTTGGACAGGGGGTCCTCTTT	CASSQVGQGVLF
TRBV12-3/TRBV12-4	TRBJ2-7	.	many	TGTGCCAGCAGGGGCGGCGGTTCCTACGAGCAGTACTTC	CASRGGGSYEQYF
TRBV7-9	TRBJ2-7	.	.	TGTGCCAGCAGCCCCCGGGACGGGATCTCCTACGAGCAGTACTTC	CASSPRDGISYEQYF
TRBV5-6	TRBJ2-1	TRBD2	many	TGTGCCAGCAGCCGATCCCCCCGGACTAGCTCCTACAATGAGCAGTTCTTC	CASSRSPRTSSYNEQFF
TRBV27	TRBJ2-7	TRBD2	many	TGTGCCAGCAGTTTAGGCGCTAGCGGGGGTCCTCGAGAGCAGTACTTC	CASSLGASGGPREQYF
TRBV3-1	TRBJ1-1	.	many	TGTGCCAGCAGCCTACGGGACCCACCGGACACTGAAGCTTTCTTT	CASSLRDPPDTEAFF
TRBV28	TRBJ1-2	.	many	TGTGCCAGCAGCCCTATACAGGGTATTTATGGCTACACCTTC	CASSPIQGIYGYTF
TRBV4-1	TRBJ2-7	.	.	TGCGCCAGCAGCCAACACAGGGAGGTCTACGAGCAGTACTTC	CASSQHREVYEQYF
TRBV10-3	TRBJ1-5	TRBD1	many	TGTGCCATCAGAGGGACAGCCTCCAATCAGCCCCAGCATTTT	CAIRGTASNQPQHF
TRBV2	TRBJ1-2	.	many	TGTGCCAGCAGTGAGGTTGTGAGGGTTTGGAACTATGGCTACACCTTC	CASSEVVRVWNYGYTF